What follows are 8 T cell receptor beta chains derived from one specimen sequenced in a study of blood T cell repertoires in COVID-19. The repertoire was sequenced with immunoSEQ multiplex PCR; TCRdb's copy has only in-frame clones and lacks some. This table has more than 200,000 clones, around 80% appearing once. The sequencing sample was made of peripheral blood. The source is a woman aged 35 to 49 with active or convalescent COVID-19.

As to this clone: One end of the junction does not line up with germline, which may come from a read error. This chain joins TRBV7-7 and TRBJ2-3; 9 bases fit TRBD2. The CDR3 is made up of 16 amino acids. Germline CDR1 and CDR2: SSHAT and FNYEAQ (reference sequence). This CDR3 reads CASSPVAGARVDTQYF. CDR3 nucleotide sequence: TGTGCTAGCAGCCCAGTAGCGGGGGCCCGGGTAGATACGCAGTATTTT.

The chain carries TRBV9 and TRBJ2-2, with 10 bases matching TRBD1. CDR1 SGDLS and CDR2 YYNGEE come from the germline V gene. This CDR3 contains 17 residues. Germline trimming cut 4 bases from V and 6 bases from J; bases unmatched to any gene: 12. CDR3 residues: CASSPFRGTGVPGELFF. CDR3 sequence (DNA): TGTGCCAGCAGCCCTTTCCGTGGGACAGGGGTGCCCGGGGAGCTGTTTTTT.

The chain has TRBV7-3 and TRBJ2-3; 7 bases fit TRBD2. V was clipped by 2 bases and J by 0 bases; unmatched bases: 8. Per the germline V gene, CDR1 is SGHTA and CDR2 is FQGTGA. The CDR3 runs to 17 residues. The CDR3: CASSLRGGGVSTDTQYF. CDR3 nucleotides: TGTGCCAGCAGCTTACGCGGCGGGGGTGTAAGCACAGATACGCAGTATTTT.

This chain links TRBV4-1 with TRBJ1-2; TRBD1 agrees at 7 bases. CDR1 MGHRA and CDR2 YSYEKL come from the germline V gene. V was pared by 1 base and J by 4 bases, with 6 bases of the junction left unmatched. The CDR3 covers 15 residues. The CDR3 coding sequence is TGCGCCAGCAGCCAAGGGACACAGGGGCTCTATGGCTACACCTTC. Translating it yields CASSQGTQGLYGYTF.

The chain combines TRBV11-2 with TRBJ1-6; D is ambiguous. Trimming removed 3 bases from V and 8 bases from J, with 17 bases in between. Germline CDR1 is SGHAT and CDR2 is FQNNGV. The CDR3 loop spans 16 amino acids. The CDR3 sequence is CASSLTVGVVDSPLHF. The CDR3 DNA follows: TGTGCCAGCAGCTTGACGGTCGGGGTAGTGGATTCACCCCTCCACTTT.

For the CDR3, the DNA is TGTGCCAGCAGCTTGAGGGACAGACGCACTGAAGCTTTCTTT. It translates to CASSLRDRRTEAFF. This chain joins TRBV5-4 and TRBJ1-1; 7 bases align to TRBD1. In germline, CDR1 is SGHNT, CDR2 YYREEE (reference sequence). V was clipped by 1 base and J by 4 bases; unmatched bases: 4. The CDR3 is made up of 14 amino acids.

The rearrangement joins TRBV24-1 to TRBJ2-1; a weak D match, TRBD1 (6 bases). V was pared by 5 bases and J by 6 bases, with 13 bases between. The CDR3 runs 14 residues. Germline-derived CDR1 and CDR2 are KGHDR and SFDVKD. CDR3 amino acids: CATSALDRFNEQFF. The CDR3 nucleotides are TGTGCCACCAGTGCTCTAGACAGGTTCAATGAGCAGTTCTTC.

The chain couples TRBV5-5 to TRBJ2-7; tentatively, D is TRBD1 (5 bases). Trimming shortened V by 1 base and J by 6 bases, and 14 bases separated the two germline ends. The CDR3 spans 14 residues. Germline loops: CDR1 SGHKS, CDR2 YYEKEE (reference sequence). The CDR3 here is CASSLTQGSAEQYV. In DNA, the CDR3 is TGTGCCAGCAGCTTGACGCAGGGTTCAGCCGAGCAGTACGTC.